This T cell receptor (beta chain) is drawn from a study of identical twins. This clonotype was recorded many times. In TCRdb, the 5' RACE reads were re-called with MiXCR into one record per CDR3 protein. This repertoire shows over 550,000 distinct CDR3 sequences, about 7% found once; its top ten account for over 1.5%. This sample also belongs to another study, concerning yellow fever vaccine responses in identical twins.

This receptor was obtained from a woman aged 18-30 years in good health. The sequenced sample consisted of PBMCs.

The CDR3 reads CASSLAGRQLSNQPQHF. CDR3 sequence (DNA): TGTGCCAGCAGCTTAGCCGGGCGGCAACTTAGCAATCAGCCCCAGCATTTT. The chain recombines TRBV7-8 with TRBJ1-5, with D unresolved. V lost 0 bases and J lost 0, with 12 bases in between. CDR1 is SGHVS, CDR2 FQNEAQ, per germline. The CDR3 runs to 17 residues.